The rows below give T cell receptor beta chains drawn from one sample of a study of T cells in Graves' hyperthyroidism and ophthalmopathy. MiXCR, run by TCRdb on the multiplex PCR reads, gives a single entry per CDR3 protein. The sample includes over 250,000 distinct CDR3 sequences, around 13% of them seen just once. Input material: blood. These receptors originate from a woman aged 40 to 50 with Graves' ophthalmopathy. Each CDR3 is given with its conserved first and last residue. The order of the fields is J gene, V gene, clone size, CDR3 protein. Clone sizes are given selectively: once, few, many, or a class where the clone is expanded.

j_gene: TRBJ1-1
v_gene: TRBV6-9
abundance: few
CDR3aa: CASSEARVSGHTEAFF

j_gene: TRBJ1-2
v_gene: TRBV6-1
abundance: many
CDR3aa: CASSSPSGRNNYGYTF

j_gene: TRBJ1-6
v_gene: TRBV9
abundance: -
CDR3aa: CASSVEVRANSPLHF

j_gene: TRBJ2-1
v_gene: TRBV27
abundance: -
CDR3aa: CASGDRRLLGEQFF

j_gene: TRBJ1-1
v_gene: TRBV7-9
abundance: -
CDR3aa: CASSSWGQGVLRNTEAFF

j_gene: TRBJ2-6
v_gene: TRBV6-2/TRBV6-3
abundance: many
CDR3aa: CASSYWGPGANVLTF

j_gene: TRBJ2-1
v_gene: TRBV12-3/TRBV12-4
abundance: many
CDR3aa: CASSWAGPFNEQFF

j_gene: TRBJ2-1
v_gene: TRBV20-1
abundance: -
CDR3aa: CSARSLAGGDYNEQFF

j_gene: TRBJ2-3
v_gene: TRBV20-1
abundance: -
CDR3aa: CSALRLAGVTDTQYF

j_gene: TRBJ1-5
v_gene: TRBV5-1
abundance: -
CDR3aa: CASSLGAGAGQPQHF

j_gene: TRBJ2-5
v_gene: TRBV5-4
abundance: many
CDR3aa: CASSPFKAETQYF

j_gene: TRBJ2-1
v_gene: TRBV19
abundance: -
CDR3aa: CASKPSGLAGRGEQFF

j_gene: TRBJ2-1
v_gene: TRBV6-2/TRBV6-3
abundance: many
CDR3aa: CASTHRTGLGGEQFF

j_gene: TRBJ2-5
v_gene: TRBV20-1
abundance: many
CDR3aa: CSVVALVGEETQYF

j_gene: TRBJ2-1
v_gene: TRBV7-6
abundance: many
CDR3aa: CASSLMSRSSYNEQFF

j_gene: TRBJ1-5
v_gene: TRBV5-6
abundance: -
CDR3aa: CASSLLRGSVSNQPQHF

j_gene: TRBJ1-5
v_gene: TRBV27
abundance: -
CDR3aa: CASKHRLLSNQPQHF

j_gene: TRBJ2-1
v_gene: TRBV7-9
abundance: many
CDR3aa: CASSFTHGNEQFF